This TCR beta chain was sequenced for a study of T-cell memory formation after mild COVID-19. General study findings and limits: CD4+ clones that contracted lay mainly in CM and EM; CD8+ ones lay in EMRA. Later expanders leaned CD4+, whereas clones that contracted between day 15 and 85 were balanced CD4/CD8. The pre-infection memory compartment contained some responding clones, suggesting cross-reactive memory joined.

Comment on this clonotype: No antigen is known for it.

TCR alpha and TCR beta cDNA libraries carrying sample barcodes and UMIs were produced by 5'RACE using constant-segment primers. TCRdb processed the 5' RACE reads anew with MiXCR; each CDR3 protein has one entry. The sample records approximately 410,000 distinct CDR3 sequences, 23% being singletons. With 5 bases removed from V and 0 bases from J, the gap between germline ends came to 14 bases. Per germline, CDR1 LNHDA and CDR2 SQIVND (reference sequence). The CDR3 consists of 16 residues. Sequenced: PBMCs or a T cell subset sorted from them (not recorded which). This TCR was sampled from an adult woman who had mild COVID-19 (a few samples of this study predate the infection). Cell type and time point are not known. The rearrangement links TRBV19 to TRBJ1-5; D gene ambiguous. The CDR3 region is CASSWALALSNQPQHF. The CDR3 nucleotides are TGTGCCAGTAGTTGGGCACTAGCCCTTAGCAATCAGCCCCAGCATTTT.